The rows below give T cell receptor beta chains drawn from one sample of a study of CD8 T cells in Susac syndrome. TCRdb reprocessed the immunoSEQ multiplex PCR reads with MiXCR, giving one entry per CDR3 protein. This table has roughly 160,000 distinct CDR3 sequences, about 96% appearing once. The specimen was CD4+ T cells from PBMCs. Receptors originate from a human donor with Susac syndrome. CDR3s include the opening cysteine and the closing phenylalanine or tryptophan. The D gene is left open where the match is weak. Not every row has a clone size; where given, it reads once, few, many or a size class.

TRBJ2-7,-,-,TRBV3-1,CASSSQAASYEQYF,TGTGCCAGCAGCTCCCAGGCGGCCTCCTACGAGCAGTACTTC
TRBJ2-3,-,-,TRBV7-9,CASSPRRDTDTQYF,TGTGCCAGCAGCCCGAGAAGAGACACAGATACGCAGTATTTT
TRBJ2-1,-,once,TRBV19,CASSILDGGGSYNEQFF,TGTGCCAGTAGTATATTAGATGGAGGCGGCTCCTACAATGAGCAGTTCTTC
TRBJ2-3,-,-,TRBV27,CASLRLNTDTQYF,TGTGCCAGCCTGCGGCTTAACACAGATACGCAGTATTTT
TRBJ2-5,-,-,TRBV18,CASTNNRASATQYF,TGTGCCAGCACTAATAACAGGGCCTCGGCGACCCAGTACTTC
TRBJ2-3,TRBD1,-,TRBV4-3,CASSHGTGGGTDTQYF,TGCGCCAGCAGCCATGGGACAGGGGGCGGCACAGATACGCAGTATTTT
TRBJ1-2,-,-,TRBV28,CASSLVGQLYGYTF,TGTGCCAGCAGTTTAGTGGGGCAGCTTTATGGCTACACCTTC
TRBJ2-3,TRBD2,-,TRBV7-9,CASSLGAGGPADTQYF,TGTGCCAGCAGCCTCGGAGCGGGAGGCCCCGCAGATACGCAGTATTTT
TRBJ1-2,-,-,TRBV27,CASSFRSQGHYGYTF,TGTGCCAGCAGTTTCCGGTCTCAGGGCCACTATGGCTACACCTTC
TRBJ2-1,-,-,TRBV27,CASGIESSYNEQFF,TGTGCCAGCGGGATCGAGAGCTCCTACAATGAGCAGTTCTTC
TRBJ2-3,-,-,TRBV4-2,CASSQDHSTDTQYF,TGTGCCAGCAGCCAAGACCACAGCACAGATACGCAGTATTTT
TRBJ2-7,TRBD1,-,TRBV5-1,CASSLVTGVYEQYF,TGCGCCAGCAGCTTGGTGACAGGGGTGTACGAGCAGTACTTC
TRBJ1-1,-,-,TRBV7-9,CASSLIPLNTEAFF,TGTGCCAGCAGCCTAATACCCCTGAACACTGAAGCTTTCTTT
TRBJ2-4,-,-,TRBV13,CASSLGENIQYF,TGTGCCAGCAGCTTAGGTGAAAACATTCAGTACTTC
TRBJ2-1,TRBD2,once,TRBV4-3,CASSQDLWGGGQQFF,TGCGCCAGCAGCCAAGATCTTTGGGGCGGGGGGCAGCAGTTCTTC
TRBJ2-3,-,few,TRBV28,CASSLGASTDTQYF,TGTGCCAGCAGTTTGGGAGCTAGCACAGATACGCAGTATTTT
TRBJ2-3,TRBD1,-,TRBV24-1,CATSDPGTAHTDTQYF,TGTGCCACCAGTGACCCCGGGACAGCGCACACAGATACGCAGTATTTT
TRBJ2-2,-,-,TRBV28,CASWGRKAGELFF,TGTGCCAGCTGGGGGAGGAAGGCCGGGGAGCTGTTTTTT
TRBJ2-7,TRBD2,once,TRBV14,CASSQDMAGGLAGAPSSYEQYF,TGTGCCAGCAGCCAAGATATGGCGGGCGGACTAGCGGGAGCCCCGAGCTCCTACGAGCAGTACTTC
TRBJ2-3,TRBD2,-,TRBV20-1,CSARAGGPDTQYF,TGCAGTGCTAGAGCGGGGGGGCCAGATACGCAGTATTTT
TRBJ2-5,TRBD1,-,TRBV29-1,CSVLTGGVPGETQYF,TGCAGCGTCCTGACAGGGGGTGTTCCAGGGGAGACCCAGTACTTC
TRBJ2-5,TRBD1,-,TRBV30,CAWDRGEETQYF,TGTGCCTGGGACAGGGGAGAAGAGACCCAGTACTTC
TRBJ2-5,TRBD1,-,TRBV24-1,CATSPGQGAGETQYF,TGTGCCACCAGCCCGGGACAGGGGGCAGGAGAGACCCAGTACTTC
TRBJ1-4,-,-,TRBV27,CASTGLNNEKLFF,TGTGCCAGCACCGGGCTAAATAATGAAAAACTGTTTTTT
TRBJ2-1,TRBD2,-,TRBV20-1,CSVWRGTSNEQFF,TGCAGTGTCTGGAGAGGGACTAGCAATGAGCAGTTCTTC
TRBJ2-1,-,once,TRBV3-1,CASSQDTGGTRVYNEQFF,TGTGCCAGCAGCCAAGATACAGGCGGGACAAGGGTGTACAATGAGCAGTTCTTC
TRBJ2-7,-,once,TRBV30,CACRGGGGVNEQYF,TGTGCCTGTCGGGGCGGAGGGGGCGTCAACGAGCAGTACTTC
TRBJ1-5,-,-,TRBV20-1,CSARGGANQPQHF,TGCAGTGCTAGAGGAGGGGCCAATCAGCCCCAGCATTTT
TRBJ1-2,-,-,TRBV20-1,CSARVIYGYTF,TGCAGTGCTAGGGTTATCTATGGCTACACCTTC
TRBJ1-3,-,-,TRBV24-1,CATILENSSGNTIYF,TGTGCCACCATTCTGGAGAATAGCTCTGGAAACACCATATATTTT
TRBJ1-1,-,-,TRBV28,CASSSPGRLNTEAFF,TGTGCCAGCAGTTCCCCGGGACGGCTGAACACTGAAGCTTTCTTT
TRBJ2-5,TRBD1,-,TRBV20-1,CSAEDPGQGMGETQYF,TGCAGTGCTGAGGACCCGGGACAGGGGATGGGAGAGACCCAGTACTTC
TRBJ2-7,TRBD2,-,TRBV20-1,CSAIGGTSGTYEQYF,TGCAGTGCCATCGGTGGGACTAGCGGAACCTACGAGCAGTACTTC
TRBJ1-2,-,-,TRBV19,CASSNEEYGYTF,TGTGCCAGTAGTAATGAGGAGTATGGCTACACCTTC
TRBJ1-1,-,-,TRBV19,CASSIWRALNTEAFF,TGTGCCAGTAGTATCTGGAGGGCCCTGAACACTGAAGCTTTCTTT